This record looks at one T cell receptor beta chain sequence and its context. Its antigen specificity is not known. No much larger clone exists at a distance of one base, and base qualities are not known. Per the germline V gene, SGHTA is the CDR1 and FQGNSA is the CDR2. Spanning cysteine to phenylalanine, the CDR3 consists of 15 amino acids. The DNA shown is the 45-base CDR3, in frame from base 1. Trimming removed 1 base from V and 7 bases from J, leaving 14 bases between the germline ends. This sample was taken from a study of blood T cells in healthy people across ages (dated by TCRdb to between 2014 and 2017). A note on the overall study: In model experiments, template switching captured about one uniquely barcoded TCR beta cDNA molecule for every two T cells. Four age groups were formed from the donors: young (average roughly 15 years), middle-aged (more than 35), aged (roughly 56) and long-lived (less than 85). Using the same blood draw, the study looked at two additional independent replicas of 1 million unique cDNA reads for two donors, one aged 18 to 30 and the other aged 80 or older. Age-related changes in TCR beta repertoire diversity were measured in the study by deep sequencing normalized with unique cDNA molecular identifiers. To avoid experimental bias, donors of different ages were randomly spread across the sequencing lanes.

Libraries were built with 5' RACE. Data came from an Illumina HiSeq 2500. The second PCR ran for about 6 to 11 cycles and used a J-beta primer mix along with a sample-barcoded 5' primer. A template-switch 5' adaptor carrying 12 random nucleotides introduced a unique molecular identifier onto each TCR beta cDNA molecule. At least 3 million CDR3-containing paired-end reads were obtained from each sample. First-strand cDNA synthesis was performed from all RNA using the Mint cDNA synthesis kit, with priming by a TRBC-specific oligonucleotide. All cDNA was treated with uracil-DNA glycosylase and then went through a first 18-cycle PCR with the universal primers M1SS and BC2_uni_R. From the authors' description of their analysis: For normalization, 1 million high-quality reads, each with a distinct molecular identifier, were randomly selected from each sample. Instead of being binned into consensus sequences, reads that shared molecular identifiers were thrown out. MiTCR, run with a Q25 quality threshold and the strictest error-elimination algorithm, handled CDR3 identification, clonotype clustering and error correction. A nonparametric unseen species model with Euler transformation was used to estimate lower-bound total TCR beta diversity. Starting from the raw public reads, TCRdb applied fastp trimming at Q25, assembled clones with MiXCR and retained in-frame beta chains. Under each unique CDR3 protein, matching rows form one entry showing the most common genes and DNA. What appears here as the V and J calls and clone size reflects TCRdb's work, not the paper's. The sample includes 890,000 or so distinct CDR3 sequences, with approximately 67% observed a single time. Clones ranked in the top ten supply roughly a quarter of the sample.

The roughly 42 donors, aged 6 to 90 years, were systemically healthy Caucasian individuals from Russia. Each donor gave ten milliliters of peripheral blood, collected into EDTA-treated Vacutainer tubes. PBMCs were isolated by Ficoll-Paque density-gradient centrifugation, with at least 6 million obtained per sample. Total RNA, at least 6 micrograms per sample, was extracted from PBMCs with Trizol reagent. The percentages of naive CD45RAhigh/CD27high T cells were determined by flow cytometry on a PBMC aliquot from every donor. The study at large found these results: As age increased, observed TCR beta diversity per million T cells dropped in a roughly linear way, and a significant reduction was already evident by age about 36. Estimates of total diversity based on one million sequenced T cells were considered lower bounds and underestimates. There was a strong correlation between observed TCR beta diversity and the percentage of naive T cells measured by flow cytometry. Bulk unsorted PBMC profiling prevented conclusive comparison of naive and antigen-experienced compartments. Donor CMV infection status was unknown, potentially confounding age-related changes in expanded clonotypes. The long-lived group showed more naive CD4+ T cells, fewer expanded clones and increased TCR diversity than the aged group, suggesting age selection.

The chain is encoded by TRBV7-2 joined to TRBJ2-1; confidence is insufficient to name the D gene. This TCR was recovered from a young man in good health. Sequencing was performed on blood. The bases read TGTGCCAGCAGCTTAGGTACTGGCGTTCGAAATGAGCAGTTCTTC. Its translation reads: CASSLGTGVRNEQFF.